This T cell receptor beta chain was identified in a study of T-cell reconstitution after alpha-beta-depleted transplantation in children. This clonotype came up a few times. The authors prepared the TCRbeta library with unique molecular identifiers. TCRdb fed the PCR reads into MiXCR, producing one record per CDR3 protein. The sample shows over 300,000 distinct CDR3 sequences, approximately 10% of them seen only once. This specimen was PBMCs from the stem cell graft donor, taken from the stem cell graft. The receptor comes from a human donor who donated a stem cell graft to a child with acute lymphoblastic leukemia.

Here the CDR3 DNA reads TGCAGTGCTCCCTATTCCCCCGCGGATAGCGACTCCTACGAGCAGTACTTC. It is translated as CSAPYSPADSDSYEQYF. The chain joins TRBV20-1 to TRBJ2-7; possible D gene TRBD2, 5 bases. The length of the CDR3 is 17 residues. V lost 5 bases to trimming and J lost 0 bases, with 23 bases between them. Germline CDR1 reads DFQATT; CDR2 reads SNEGSKA (reference sequence).